This T cell receptor beta chain was profiled in a study of control samples from healthy donors and cancer patients. In its sample, this clone was seen once. Libraries were prepared by immunoSEQ multiplex PCR; TCRdb keeps only in-frame clonotypes and omits some of them. The sample yields fewer than 500,000 clones, around 90% seen once. V gave up 7 bases and J gave up 6 bases; unmatched junction bases: 14. CDR1 and CDR2 from the germline V gene are SEHNR and FQNEAQ (reference sequence). This CDR3 has 15 residues. Sequenced material: PBMCs. This chain uses TRBV7-9 with TRBJ1-1; 7 bases map to TRBD1. The sequence was collected from a man aged 35 to 55 with head and neck cancer. CDR3 sequence reads: CASTPSRGGPPEAFF. In DNA form, the CDR3 reads TGTGCCAGCACCCCGTCGAGAGGGGGCCCGCCTGAAGCTTTCTTT.